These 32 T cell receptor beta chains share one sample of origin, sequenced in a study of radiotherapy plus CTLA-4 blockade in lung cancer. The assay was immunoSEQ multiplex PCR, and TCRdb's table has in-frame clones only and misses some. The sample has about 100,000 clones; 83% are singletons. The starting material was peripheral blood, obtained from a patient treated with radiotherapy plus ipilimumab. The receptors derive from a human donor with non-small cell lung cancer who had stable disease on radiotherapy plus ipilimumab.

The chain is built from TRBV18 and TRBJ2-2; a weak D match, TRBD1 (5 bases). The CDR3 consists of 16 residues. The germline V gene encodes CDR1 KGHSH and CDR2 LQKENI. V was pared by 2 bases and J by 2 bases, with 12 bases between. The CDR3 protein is CASSPKPGLNTGELFF. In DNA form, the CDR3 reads TGTGCCAGCTCACCAAAGCCAGGGTTAAACACCGGGGAGCTGTTTTTT.

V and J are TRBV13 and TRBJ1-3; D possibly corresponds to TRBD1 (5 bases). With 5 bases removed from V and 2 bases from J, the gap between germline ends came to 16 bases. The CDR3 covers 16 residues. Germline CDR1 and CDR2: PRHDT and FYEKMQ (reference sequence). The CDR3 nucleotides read TGTGCCAGCAGCCGACGCAGGGTAACAGCTGGAAACACCATATATTTT. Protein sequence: CASSRRRVTAGNTIYF.

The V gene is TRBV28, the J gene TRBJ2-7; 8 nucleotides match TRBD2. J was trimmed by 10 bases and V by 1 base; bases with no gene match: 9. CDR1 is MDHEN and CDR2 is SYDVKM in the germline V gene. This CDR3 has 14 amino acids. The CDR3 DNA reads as TGTGCCAGCAGTTTATACGGGGGGGGCGGTAGACAGTACTTC. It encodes CASSLYGGGGRQYF. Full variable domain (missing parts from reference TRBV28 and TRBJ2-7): DVKVTQSSRYLVKRTGEKVFLECVQDMDHENMFWYRQDPGLGLRLIYFSYDVKMKEKGDIPEGYSVSREKKERFSLILESASTNQTSMYLCASSLYGGGGRQYFGPGTRLTVT.

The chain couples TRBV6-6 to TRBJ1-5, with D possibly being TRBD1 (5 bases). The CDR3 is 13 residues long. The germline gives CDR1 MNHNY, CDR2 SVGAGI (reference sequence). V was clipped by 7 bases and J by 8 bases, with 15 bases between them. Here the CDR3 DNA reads TGTGCCAGCACACGTGACAGCCTAAAGCCCCAGCATTTT. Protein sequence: CASTRDSLKPQHF.

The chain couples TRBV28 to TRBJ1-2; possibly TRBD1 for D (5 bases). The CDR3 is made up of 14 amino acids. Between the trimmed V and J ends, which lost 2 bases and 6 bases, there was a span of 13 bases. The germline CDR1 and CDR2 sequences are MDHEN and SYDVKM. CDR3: CASSLTQGGDGYTF. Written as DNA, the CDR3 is TGTGCCAGCAGTTTAACCCAGGGAGGGGATGGCTACACCTTC.

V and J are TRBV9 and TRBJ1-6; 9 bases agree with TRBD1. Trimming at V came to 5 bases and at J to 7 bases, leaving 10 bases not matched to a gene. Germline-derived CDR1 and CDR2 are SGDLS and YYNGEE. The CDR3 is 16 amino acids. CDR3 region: CASSAPRDRVNSPLHF. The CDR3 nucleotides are TGTGCCAGCAGTGCTCCGCGGGACAGGGTCAATTCACCCCTCCACTTT.

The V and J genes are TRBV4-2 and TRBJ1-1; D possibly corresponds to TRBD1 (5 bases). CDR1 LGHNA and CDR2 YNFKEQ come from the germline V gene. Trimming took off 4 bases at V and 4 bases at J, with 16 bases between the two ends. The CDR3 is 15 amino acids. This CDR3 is CASSPEVAGPTEAFF. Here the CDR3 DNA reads TGTGCCAGCAGCCCAGAGGTGGCAGGGCCCACTGAAGCTTTCTTT.

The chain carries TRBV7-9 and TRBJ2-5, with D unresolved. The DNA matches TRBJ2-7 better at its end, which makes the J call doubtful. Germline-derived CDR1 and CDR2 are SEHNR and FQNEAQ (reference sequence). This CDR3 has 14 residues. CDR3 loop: CASSSSADRHEQYF. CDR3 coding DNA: TGTGCCAGCAGCTCGTCGGCCGATCGGCACGAGCAGTACTTC.

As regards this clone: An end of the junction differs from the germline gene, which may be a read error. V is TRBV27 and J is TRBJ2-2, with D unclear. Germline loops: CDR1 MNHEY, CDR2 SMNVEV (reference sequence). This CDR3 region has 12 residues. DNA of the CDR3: TGTGCCAGCAGTTTACGGGCTGGGGTGCTGTTTTTT. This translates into CASSLRAGVLFF.

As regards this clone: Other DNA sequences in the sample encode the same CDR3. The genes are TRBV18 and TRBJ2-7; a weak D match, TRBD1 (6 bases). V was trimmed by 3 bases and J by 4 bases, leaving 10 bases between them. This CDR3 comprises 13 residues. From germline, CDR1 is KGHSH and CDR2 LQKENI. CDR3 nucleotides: TGTGCCAGCTCACCGAGGGGGAGTTACGAGCAGTACTTC. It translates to CASSPRGSYEQYF.

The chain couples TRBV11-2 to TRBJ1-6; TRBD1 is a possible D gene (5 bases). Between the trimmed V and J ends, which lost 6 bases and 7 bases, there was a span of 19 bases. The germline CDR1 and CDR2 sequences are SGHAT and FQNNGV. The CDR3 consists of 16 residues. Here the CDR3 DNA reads TGTGCCAGCAGAGCGGGTGATAGGGGCCCCAATTCACCCCTCCACTTT. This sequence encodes CASRAGDRGPNSPLHF.

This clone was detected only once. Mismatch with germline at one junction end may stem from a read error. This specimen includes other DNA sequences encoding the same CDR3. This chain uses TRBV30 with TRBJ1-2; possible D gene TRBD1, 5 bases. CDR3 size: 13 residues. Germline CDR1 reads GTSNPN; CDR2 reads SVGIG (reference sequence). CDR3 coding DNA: TGTGCCTGGAGTGGACAGCTTTTTTCCGGCTATACCTTC. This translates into CAWSGQLFSGYTF.

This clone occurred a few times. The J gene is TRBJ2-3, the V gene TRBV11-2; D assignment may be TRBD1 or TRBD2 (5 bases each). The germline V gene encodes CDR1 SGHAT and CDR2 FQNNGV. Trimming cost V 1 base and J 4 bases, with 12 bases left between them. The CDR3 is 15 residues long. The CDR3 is CASSLGRGYADTQYF. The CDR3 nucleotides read TGTGCCAGCAGCTTAGGCCGGGGCTATGCAGATACGCAGTATTTT.

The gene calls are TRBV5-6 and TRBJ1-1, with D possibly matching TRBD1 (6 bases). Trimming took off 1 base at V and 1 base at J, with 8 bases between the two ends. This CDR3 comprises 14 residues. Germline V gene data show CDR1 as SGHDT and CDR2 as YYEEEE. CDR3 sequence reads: CASSLRGANTEAFF. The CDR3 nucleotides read TGTGCCAGCAGCTTGAGGGGGGCGAACACTGAAGCTTTCTTT.

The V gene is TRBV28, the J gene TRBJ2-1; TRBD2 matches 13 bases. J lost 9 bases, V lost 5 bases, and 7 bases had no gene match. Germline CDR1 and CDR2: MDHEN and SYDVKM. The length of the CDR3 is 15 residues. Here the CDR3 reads CASSLRGLAGFEQFF. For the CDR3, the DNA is TGTGCCAGCAGTCTTAGGGGACTAGCGGGATTTGAGCAGTTCTTC.

The CDR3: CASSEGPSTGELFF. The CDR3 nucleotides are TGTGCCAGCAGTGAGGGGCCGAGCACCGGGGAGCTGTTTTTT. This chain uses TRBV6-1 with TRBJ2-2; D is possibly TRBD1 (5 bases). Trimming removed 3 bases from V and 4 bases from J, with 9 bases in between. Per the germline V gene, CDR1 is MNHNS and CDR2 is SASEGT. The CDR3 is made up of 14 amino acids.

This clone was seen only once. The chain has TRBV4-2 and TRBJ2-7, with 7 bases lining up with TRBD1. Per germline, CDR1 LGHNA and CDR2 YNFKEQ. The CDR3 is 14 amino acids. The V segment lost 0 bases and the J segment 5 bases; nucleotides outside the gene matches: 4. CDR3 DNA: TGTGCCAGCAGCCAAGAGACAGGGATCAACGAGCAGTACTTC. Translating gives CASSQETGINEQYF.

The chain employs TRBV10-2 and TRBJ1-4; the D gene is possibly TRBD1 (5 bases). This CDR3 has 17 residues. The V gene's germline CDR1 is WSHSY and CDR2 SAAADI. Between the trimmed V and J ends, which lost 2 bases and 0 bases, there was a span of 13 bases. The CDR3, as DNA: TGCGCCAGCAGTGAGCATGGGACCGTTGCAACTAATGAAAAACTGTTTTTT. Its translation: CASSEHGTVATNEKLFF.

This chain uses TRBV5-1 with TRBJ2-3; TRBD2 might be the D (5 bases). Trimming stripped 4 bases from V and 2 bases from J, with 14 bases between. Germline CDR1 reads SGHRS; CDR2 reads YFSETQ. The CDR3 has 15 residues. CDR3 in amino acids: CASSPTGDPTDTQYF. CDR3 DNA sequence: TGCGCCAGCAGCCCAACCGGGGATCCCACAGATACGCAGTATTTT.

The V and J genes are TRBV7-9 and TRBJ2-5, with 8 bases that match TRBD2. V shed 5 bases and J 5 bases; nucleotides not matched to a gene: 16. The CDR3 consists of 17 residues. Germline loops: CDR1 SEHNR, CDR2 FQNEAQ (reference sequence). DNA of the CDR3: TGTGCCAGCAGCCCCCGAGGGGGGGCGGGAGGCCCCGAGACCCAGTACTTC. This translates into CASSPRGGAGGPETQYF.

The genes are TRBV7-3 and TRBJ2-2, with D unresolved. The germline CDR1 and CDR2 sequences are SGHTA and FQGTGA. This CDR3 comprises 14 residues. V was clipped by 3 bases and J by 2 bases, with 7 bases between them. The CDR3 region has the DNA TGTGCCAGCAGCTTCGGGTCCAACACCGGGGAGCTGTTTTTT. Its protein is CASSFGSNTGELFF.

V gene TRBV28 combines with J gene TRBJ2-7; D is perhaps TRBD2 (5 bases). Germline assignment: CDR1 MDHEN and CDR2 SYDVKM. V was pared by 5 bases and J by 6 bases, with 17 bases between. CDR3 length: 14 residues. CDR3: CASSPLAPSSEQYF. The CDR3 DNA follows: TGTGCCAGCAGTCCCCTAGCCCCTAGTAGCGAGCAGTACTTC.

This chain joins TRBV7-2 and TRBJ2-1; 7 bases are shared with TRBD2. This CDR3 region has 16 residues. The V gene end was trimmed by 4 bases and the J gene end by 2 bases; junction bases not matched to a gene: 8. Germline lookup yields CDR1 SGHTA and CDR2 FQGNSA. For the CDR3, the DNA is TGTGCCAGCAGCTGGGCCTCTAGCGGCGCCTACAATGAGCAGTTCTTC. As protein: CASSWASSGAYNEQFF.

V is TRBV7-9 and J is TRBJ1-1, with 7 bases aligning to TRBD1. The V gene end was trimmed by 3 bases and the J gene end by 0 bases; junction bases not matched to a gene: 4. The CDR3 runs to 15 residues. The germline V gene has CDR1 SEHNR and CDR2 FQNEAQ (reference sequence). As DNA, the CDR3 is TGTGCCAGCAGCTTTCAACAGGGGCTGAACACTGAAGCTTTCTTT. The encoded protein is CASSFQQGLNTEAFF.

In DNA form, the CDR3 reads TGTGCCAGCCTAGGCCTCCCCATAAAGTCTGGAAACACCATATATTTT. This encodes CASLGLPIKSGNTIYF. V usage is TRBV2 and J usage is TRBJ1-3; D unclear. Trimming left V 8 bases short and J 1 base short, with 18 bases between. This CDR3 is 16 amino acids long. In germline, CDR1 is SNHLY, CDR2 FYNNEI.

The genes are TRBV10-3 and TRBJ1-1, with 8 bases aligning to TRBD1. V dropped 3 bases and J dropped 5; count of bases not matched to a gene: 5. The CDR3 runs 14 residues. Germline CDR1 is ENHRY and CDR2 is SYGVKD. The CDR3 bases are TGTGCCATCAGTGACGGACAGGGCTTGACTGAAGCTTTCTTT. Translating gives CAISDGQGLTEAFF.

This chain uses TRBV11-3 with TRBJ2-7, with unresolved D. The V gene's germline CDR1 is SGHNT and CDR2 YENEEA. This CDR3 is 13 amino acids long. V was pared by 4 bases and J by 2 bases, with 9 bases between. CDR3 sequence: CASSSDSTYEQYF. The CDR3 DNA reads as TGTGCCAGCAGCTCCGACTCCACCTACGAGCAGTACTTC.

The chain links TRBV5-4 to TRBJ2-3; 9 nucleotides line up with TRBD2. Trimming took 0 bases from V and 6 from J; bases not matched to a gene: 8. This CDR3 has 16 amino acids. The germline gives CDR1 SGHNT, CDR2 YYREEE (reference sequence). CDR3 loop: CASSLAAGGPADTQYF. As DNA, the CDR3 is TGTGCCAGCAGCTTGGCGGCGGGAGGGCCAGCGGATACGCAGTATTTT.

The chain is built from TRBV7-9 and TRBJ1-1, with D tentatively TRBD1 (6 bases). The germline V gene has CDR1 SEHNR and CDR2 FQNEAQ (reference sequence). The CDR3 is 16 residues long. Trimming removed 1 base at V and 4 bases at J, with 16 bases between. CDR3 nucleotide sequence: TGTGCCAGCAGCTTAGGTGGGGGTGTGGGGGCCACTGAAGCTTTCTTT. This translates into CASSLGGGVGATEAFF.

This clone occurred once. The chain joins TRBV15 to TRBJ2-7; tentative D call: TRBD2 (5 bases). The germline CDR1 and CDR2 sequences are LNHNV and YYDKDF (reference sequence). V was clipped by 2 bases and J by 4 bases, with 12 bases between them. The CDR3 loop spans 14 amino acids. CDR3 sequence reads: CATSRPWEQYEQYF. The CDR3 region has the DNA TGTGCCACCAGCAGACCCTGGGAGCAATACGAGCAGTACTTC.

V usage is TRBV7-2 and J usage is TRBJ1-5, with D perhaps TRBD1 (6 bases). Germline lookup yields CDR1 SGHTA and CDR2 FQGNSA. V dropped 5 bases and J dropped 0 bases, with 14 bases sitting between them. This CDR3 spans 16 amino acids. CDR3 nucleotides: TGTGCCAGCAGCCCCACGGGGGCACGTAGCAATCAGCCCCAGCATTTT. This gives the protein CASSPTGARSNQPQHF.

Here the CDR3 DNA reads TGTGCCATCAGTGTGGGGAACTATGGCTACACCTTC. Its protein is CAISVGNYGYTF. This chain connects TRBV10-3 to TRBJ1-2; no reliable D call. Trimming pared 4 bases from V and 2 bases from J, leaving 5 bases between. The CDR3 has 12 amino acids. CDR1 and CDR2 (germline): ENHRY, SYGVKD.